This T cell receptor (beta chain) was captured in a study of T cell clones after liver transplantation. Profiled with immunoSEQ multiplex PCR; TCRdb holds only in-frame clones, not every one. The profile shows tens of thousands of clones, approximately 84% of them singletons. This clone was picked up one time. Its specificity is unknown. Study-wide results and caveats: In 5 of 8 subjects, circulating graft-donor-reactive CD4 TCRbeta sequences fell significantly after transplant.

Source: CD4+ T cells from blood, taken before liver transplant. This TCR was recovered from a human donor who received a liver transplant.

CDR3 nucleotides: TGTGCCAGTAGTCCTTACAGGGGGAGAGAGACCCAGTACTTC. It codes for CASSPYRGRETQYF. The V and J genes are TRBV19 and TRBJ2-5; TRBD1 matches at 8 bases. The CDR3 length is 14 residues. CDR1 and CDR2 (germline): LNHDA, SQIVND (reference sequence). With 5 bases clipped from V and 4 bases from J, the junction kept 6 bases outside the gene matches.